This note documents a single T cell receptor beta chain sequence. The sample comes from a study of blood T cell repertoires in COVID-19. Study information: Samples of COVID-19 (acute and convalescent) were obtained from the United States, Italy and Spain. T cells, B-cell-depleted T cells, or PBMCs provided the cDNA or gDNA that served as material.

V lost 0 bases and J lost 7, with 12 bases in between. The CDR3 runs to 13 residues. CDR1 GTSNPN and CDR2 SVGIG come from the germline V gene (reference sequence). Authors' methods: Nucleated cell counts were estimated from reference gene primer amplification. Sequencing was performed with immunoSEQ multiplex PCR; in TCRdb, only in-frame clones are kept and a portion is missing. D and trimming come from the DNA, and the V and J calls and clone size come from that table. The top ten clones hold approximately 4.5% of a sample with roughly 240,000 clones, approximately 85% of them seen once. The chain couples TRBV30 to TRBJ1-2; D is perhaps TRBD1 (6 bases). This clonotype originated in a woman in her seventies with acute or convalescent COVID-19. Sequences were obtained from peripheral blood. The CDR3 loop reads CAWSVLAGAGYTF. CDR3 DNA sequence: TGTGCCTGGAGTGTTCTGGCAGGGGCTGGCTACACCTTC. The variable domain in full, with the rest retrieved from reference TRBV30 and TRBJ1-2, is SQTIHQWPATLVQPVGSPLSLECTVEGTSNPNLYWYRQAAGRGLQLLFYSVGIGQISSEVPQNLSASRPQDRQFILSSKKLLLSDSGFYLCAWSVLAGAGYTFGSGTRLTVV.